The 4 T cell receptor beta chains given below trace back to one sample, sequenced in a study of PD-1 blockade in classical Hodgkin lymphoma. Time point defined: cycle 4 day 1 (C4D1), after five to seven weeks of nivolumab. Every patient relapsed after autologous stem cell transplantation, and brentuximab vedotin exposure varied. The data were produced by immunoSEQ multiplex PCR, yet TCRdb's version contains in-frame clones alone and is incomplete. This table holds under 25,000 clones, around 70% found once. Sample: peripheral blood mononuclear cells (PBMCs), taken before the fourth cycle of nivolumab. The receptors were sampled from a human donor with classical Hodgkin lymphoma.

This clone has a handful of counts. The chain recombines TRBV5-5 with TRBJ2-2, with 10 bases lining up with TRBD2. Per the germline V gene, CDR1 is SGHKS and CDR2 is YYEKEE (reference sequence). The length of the CDR3 is 19 residues. Unmatched junction bases numbered 16, after V lost 0 bases and J lost 8 bases. Here the CDR3 DNA reads TGTGCCAGCAGCTTGGCTCCCGCGGTCCTAGCGGGGGTCCAAGGGGAGCTGTTTTTT. It encodes CASSLAPAVLAGVQGELFF.

The V gene is TRBV18, the J gene TRBJ2-3, with 7 nucleotides matching TRBD1. The CDR3 has 15 residues. Per the germline V gene, CDR1 is KGHSH and CDR2 is LQKENI. V was clipped by 5 bases and J by 4 bases; unmatched bases: 9. The CDR3 DNA reads TGTGCCAGCTCAGTCATCCCAGGGGGAGCAGATACGCAGTATTTT. It is translated as CASSVIPGGADTQYF.

The chain recombines TRBV10-3 with TRBJ1-5; D is possibly TRBD1 (5 bases). V lost 6 bases and J 6 bases, leaving 12 bases between the germline ends. CDR3 length equals 13 residues. Germline CDR1 reads ENHRY; CDR2 reads SYGVKD. CDR3 coding DNA: TGTGCCATCAGGTCCAGGGACGGTCAGCCCCAGCATTTT. Its translation: CAIRSRDGQPQHF.

Comments on this clone: Other DNA variants within this sample encode the same CDR3. The V and J genes are TRBV19 and TRBJ1-2; D remains unclear. The germline CDR1 and CDR2 sequences are LNHDA and SQIVND (reference sequence). This CDR3 is built from 12 residues. Trimming took 0 bases from V and 4 from J, leaving 3 bases between them. The CDR3 DNA is TGTGCCAGTAGTATAGATAGCTATGGCTACACCTTC. Protein: CASSIDSYGYTF.